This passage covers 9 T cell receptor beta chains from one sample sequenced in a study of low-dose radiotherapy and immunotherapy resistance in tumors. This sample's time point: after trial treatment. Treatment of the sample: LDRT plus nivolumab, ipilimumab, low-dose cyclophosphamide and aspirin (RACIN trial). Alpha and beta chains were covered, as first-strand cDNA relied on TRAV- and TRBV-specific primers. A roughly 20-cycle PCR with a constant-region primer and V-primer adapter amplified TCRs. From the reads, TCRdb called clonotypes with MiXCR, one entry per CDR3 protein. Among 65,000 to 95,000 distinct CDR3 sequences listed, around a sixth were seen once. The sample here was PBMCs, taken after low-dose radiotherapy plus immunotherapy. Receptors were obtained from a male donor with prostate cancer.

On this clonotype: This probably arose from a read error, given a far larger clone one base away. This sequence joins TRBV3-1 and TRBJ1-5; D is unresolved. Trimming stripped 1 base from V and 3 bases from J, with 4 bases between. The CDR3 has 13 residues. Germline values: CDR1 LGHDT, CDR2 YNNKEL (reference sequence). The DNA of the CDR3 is TGTGCCAGCAGCCAAGCTATCAATCAGCCCCAGCATTTT. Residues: CASSQAINQPQHF.

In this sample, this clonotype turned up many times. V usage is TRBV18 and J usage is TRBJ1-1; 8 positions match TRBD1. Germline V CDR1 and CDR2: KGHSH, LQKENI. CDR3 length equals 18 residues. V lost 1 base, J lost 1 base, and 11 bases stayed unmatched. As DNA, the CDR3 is TGTGCCAGCTCACCACGCCCTATGGACAGGGCCCAGAACACTGAAGCTTTCTTT. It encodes CASSPRPMDRAQNTEAFF.

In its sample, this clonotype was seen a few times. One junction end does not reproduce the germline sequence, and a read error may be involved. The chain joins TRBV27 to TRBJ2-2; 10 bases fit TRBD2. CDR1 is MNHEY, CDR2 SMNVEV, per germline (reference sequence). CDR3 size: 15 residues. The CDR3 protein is CASSLQSGRAGELFF. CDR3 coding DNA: TGTGCCAGCAGTTTACAAAGCGGGAGGGCCGGGGAGCTTTTTTTT.

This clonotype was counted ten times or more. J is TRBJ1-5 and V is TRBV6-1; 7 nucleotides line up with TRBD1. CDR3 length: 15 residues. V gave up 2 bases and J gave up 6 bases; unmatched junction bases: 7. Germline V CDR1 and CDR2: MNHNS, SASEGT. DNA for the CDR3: TGTGCCAGCAGTGAAAATCAGGGGGGGGTTCAGCCCCAGCATTTT. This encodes CASSENQGGVQPQHF.

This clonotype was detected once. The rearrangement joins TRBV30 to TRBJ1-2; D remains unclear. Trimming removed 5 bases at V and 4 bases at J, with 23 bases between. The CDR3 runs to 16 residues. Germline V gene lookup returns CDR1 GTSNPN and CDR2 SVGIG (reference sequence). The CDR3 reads CAWQNKAEPYGYGYTF. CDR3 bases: TGTGCCTGGCAAAATAAGGCGGAACCCTATGGCTATGGCTACACCTTC.

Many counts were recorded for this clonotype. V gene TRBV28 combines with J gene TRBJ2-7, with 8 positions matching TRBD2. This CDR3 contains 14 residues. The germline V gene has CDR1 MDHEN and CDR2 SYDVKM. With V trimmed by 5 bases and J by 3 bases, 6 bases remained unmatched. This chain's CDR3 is CASSSGGDLYEQYF. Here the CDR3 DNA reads TGTGCCAGCAGTAGCGGGGGAGACCTCTACGAGCAGTACTTC.

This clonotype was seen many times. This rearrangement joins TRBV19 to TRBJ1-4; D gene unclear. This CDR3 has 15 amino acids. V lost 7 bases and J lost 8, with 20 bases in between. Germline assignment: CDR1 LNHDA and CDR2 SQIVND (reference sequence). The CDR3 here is CASMTRHGVREKLFF. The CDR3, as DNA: TGTGCCAGTATGACACGACACGGCGTTAGGGAAAAACTGTTTTTT.

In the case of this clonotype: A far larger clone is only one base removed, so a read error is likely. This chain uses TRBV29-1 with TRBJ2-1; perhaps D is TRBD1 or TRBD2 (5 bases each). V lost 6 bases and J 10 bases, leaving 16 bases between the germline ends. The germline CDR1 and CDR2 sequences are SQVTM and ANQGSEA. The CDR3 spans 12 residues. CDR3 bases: TGCAGCGTGGGACCCGTCTCCTACGAGCAGTTCTTC. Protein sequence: CSVGPVSYEQFF.

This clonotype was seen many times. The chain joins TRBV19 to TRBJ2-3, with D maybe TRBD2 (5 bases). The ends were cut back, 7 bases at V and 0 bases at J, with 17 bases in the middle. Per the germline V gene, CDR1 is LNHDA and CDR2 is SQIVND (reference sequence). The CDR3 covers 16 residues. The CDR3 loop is CASTLRPRGSTDTQYF. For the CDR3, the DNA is TGTGCCAGTACCCTGCGACCTCGGGGAAGCACAGATACGCAGTATTTT.